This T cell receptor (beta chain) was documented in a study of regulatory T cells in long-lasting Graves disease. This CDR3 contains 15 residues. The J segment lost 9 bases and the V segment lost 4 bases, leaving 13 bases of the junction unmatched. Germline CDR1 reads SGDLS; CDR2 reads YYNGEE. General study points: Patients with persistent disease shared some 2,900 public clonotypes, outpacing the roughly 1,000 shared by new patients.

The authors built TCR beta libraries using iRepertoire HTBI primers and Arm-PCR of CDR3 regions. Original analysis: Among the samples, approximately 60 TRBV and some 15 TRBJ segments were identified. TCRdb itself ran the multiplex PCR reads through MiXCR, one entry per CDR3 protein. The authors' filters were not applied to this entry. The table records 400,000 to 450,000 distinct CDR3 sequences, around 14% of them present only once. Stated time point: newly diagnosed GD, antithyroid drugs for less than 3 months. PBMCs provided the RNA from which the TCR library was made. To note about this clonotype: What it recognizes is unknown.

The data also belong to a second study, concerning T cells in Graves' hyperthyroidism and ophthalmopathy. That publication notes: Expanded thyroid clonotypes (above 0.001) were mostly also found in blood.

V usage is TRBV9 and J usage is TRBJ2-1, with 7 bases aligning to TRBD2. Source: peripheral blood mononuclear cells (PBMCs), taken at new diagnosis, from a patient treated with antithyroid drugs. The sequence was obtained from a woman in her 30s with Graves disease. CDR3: CASSPRELATSEQFF. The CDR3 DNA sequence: TGTGCCAGCAGCCCGCGGGAACTAGCGACGTCTGAGCAGTTCTTC.